This TCR beta chain appears in the sequencing data of a study of shared clonotypes between healthy human individuals. Whole-study context: CD8 memory received one plate per donor, CD8 naive two, CD4 memory three and CD4 naive three.

J gave up 7 bases and V 5 bases, and 8 bases lay outside the gene matches. This CDR3 contains 15 residues. CDR1 and CDR2 from the germline V gene are SGHTA and FQGTGA. Concerning this clone: Its antigen remains unknown. The sample contains more than one DNA sequence encoding this CDR3.

Deep level was the assay's run setting. Profiling relied on immunoSEQ multiplex PCR, and the TCRdb table lists in-frame clones only, not all of them. The profile covers around 1,000,000 clones, with about 72% appearing a single time and over 0.8% taken by the ten largest. Study results and caveats: Sharing of clonotypes among donors was expected to vary with sequencing depth. Rarefaction exposed incomplete sorted-subset sequencing despite large depth.

Sequencing input: memory CD4+ T cells from PBMCs. The subset denotes: CD45RA-negative fraction. This TCR came from a young man in good health. Some clones in this sample may be carry-over from other donors' samples. The rearrangement links TRBV7-3 to TRBJ2-7, with TRBD2 matching 13 bases. The DNA for the CDR3 is TGTGCCAGCAGCCTCGGACTAGCGGGAGTCCGGGAGCAGTACTTC. Encoded protein: CASSLGLAGVREQYF.